This T cell receptor (beta chain) was documented in a study of cytomegalovirus exposure and HLA in healthy donors (dated by TCRdb to about 2017). About the investigation overall: An earlier analysis of 550 to 700 of the donors reported about 250 Gb of sequence data and 117 million unique TCR beta sequences from roughly 180 million T cells. Donor age, sex, ethnicity and CMV serostatus were compiled alongside the repertoire data. All discovery cohort repertoires had been generated using a single sequencing platform. The aim of the study was to test whether cataloging public T cell receptors could identify signatures of past pathogen exposure. The number of donors typed differed by locus, with about 629-630 for A, B, C, DRB1 and DQB1, roughly 520 for DQA1, approximately 580 for DPA1, and approximately 470 for DPB1. High-throughput TCR immunosequencing, statistical association of individual TCRs with disease status, and machine learning were combined to predict cytomegalovirus infection status. On average, around 240,000 unique TCR beta nucleotide sequences were sequenced per donor among roughly 430 genotyped donors of the cohort, with around 19% of those sequences being non-productive. An earlier analysis of roughly 580 of the donors used high-throughput TCR beta sequencing to judge whether each TCR beta V gene segment behaved as functional or pseudogenic. Of the 300 to 500 genotyped donors, more than 75% were placed in the genetic ancestry cluster associated with self-reported Caucasian donors. Along with the approximately 670-subject first cohort, a separate validation cohort of roughly 110 different subjects was used. About five DR-DQ haplotypes were treated as single units for association and clustering because of strong linkage in the cohort. Rather than using new phenotypic data, the later analysis identified candidate immune exposures from TCR beta sequences and from how often those sequences occurred across donors. An early release that covered fewer than 800 HLA-typed donors contained approximately 320 gigabases of sequencing data and 65 million to 100 million unique TCR sequences. Genome-wide SNP genotypes for about three fifths of the 666 donors were used in a later genetic analysis, which treated that subset as a discovery cohort. HLA typing covered class I and class II loci at four-digit resolution. A later analysis re-examined previously published TCR beta repertoires from more than 650 donors and added high-resolution HLA genotyping to investigate patterns of TCR occurrence. The T cell repertoires of some 700 subjects were profiled by immunosequencing and related to cytomegalovirus serostatus.

In total, 600 or so healthy bone marrow donors made up the cohort. At the time of sampling, every cohort member was nominally healthy, though immune exposures that went unrecorded were likely present. Of the approximately 700 cohort members, just under 300 had a positive CMV serostatus and just over 350 had a negative one, while no CMV serostatus was recorded for the donor. Each donor provided a peripheral blood sample, and peripheral blood mononuclear cells were used for TCR beta sequencing. The Qiagen DNeasy Blood Extraction Kit was used to extract genomic DNA from the blood cell samples. Preparation of the library involved the immunoSEQ multiplex PCR assay. For the multiplex PCR, a mixture combining 60 forward primers for TCR Vbeta segments and 13 reverse primers for TCR Jbeta segments was used. The CDR3 region of rearranged TCR beta genes was amplified from genomic DNA by a multiplex PCR assay. The amplified TCR beta libraries were sequenced on the Illumina HiSeq System as 87-base-pair reads. The original pipeline was this. Across the 500 to 750 repertoires, a later analysis counted roughly 84 million unique TCR beta chains, 9 million to 14 million of which were shared by at least two donors. A nearest-neighbor algorithm error-corrected the raw reads and collapsed the reads into unique sequences, merging closely related sequences to remove PCR and sequencing errors. CDR3 sequences were aligned to IMGT reference sequences to assign V, D and J gene segments. For a sequence to be retained, a match of at least six nucleotides to both a V gene segment and a J gene segment was required. A rearrangement was called productive if the CDR3 had no stop codons and remained in frame with V and J, and every other rearrangement was called non-productive. CDR3 was defined by IMGT convention, running from the second conserved V-encoded cysteine to the conserved J-encoded phenylalanine. Sequences without an unambiguous match to a single V gene segment were excluded from the earlier analysis of about 600 of the donors. In an earlier analysis of approximately 550 of the donors, V segments were called functional above 56.7% productive rearrangements and were called segregating when the between-donor standard deviation exceeded 5%. A statistical classification framework was built to diagnose cytomegalovirus status from the catalog of TCR beta chain sequences. In a later analysis, V and J genes were assigned by comparing TCR nucleotide sequences against IMGT/GENE-DB human TR gene sequences. A later analysis assigned CDR3 sequences and most-parsimonious VDJ recombination scenarios with the TCRdist pipeline. In a later analysis, each TCR beta chain was defined by its CDR3 amino acid sequence together with its V-gene family, and reads lacking a unique V-gene family were excluded. A later analysis removed 600 or so highly shared, low-generation-probability nucleotide sequences to deal with suspected cross-contamination and a sequencing artifact. In a later analysis, a clonal expansion index for each public chain was calculated from normalized within-repertoire ranks of inferred template counts. In a later analysis, generation probabilities were computed with a VDJ recombination model fitted to out-of-frame rearrangements, and the resulting probabilities were checked against IGoR. A later analysis scored TCR-TCR, TCR-HLA and TCR-CMV co-occurrence with hypergeometric tests, applying a repertoire-size bias correction to TCR pairs. In a later analysis, false discovery rates were estimated by permuting HLA or CMV assignments 20 times. In a later analysis, co-occurring TCRs were grouped using DBSCAN, and TCRdist sequence similarity was added for clustering within HLA-allele-positive subsets. For co-occurrence clustering, repertoires with fewer than 30,000 or more than 120,000 public chains were excluded, along with five repertoires with anomalous nucleotide sharing. As stored in TCRdb, this immuneACCESS dataset retains in-frame rearrangements with V and J assigned. A fraction of the clones does not appear; measured against another copy, unresolved V genes explain less than half of the discrepancy, and the remainder lacks a known reason. The D gene and trimming were derived from the DNA, and the V and J assignments and clone size from that table. The sample yields under 100,000 clones; about 76% were counted once. Roughly 8.8% of the sample lies in the top ten.

The study at large found these results: A later analysis found that most CMV-associated TCR beta chains appeared HLA-restricted, with HLA associations seemingly driven largely by CMV exposure. Some IMGT-functional V segments, including TRBV6-2 and TRBV6-3, could not be distinguished by the 87-base-pair reads and were therefore excluded. Correlated functional status among segregating V segments might reflect linkage disequilibrium, but an unknown experimental factor could not be ruled out. When HLA alleles, especially DR and DQ, strongly co-occurred, TCR associations were difficult to assign to individual alleles. The classifier was reported to diagnose cytomegalovirus status with high specificity and sensitivity in both the original cohort and the validation cohort. According to a later analysis, parvovirus B19, influenza, CMV and Epstein-Barr virus appeared linked to several top co-occurrence clusters. Presence/absence analyses assumed roughly uniform sequencing depth across donors, an assumption that may not hold. In a later analysis, the rate of TCR association differed among HLA loci, with DRB1 alleles having the most associated TCRs and HLA-C alleles having the fewest. In an earlier analysis of some 500 of the donors, most TCR beta V segments appeared in productive rearrangements about 87% or about 30% of the time, broadly matching IMGT annotations. Because counts were too low, 15 or so rarely observed V segments, including chromosome 9 orphons, were excluded from the earlier analysis of some 590 of the donors. A later genetic analysis associated a missense DCLRE1C variant with V-gene and J-gene trimming of TCR beta chains, and an independent cohort replicated the association. The study gave a list of 150 to 200 TCR beta chains associated with cytomegalovirus. According to a later genetic analysis, donors in an Asian-associated ancestry cluster had fewer N-insertions in productive TCRs than the approximately 610-donor mean. This cohort had only TCR beta chains sequenced, and the lack of alpha or paired-chain data limited which features could be detected. According to the authors, the approach could potentially be generalized to other disease states and immunological phenotypes. A further reported finding was that TCR beta sequences accurately predicted the HLA-A and HLA-B alleles for most subjects in the first cohort. In vitro tests confirmed that a few of the cytomegalovirus-associated TCR beta chains recognize cytomegalovirus antigens. A cluster of highly shared sequence variants was judged likely to represent a technical artifact of the sequencing pipeline. HLA typing was unavailable for some donors at each locus, so association tests used only the typed subset. While some public TCRs were present in many individuals, most TCR sequences turned up only very rarely across donors. Specific HLA alleles were associated with roughly 16,000 TCR beta sequences at a false discovery rate of 0.05 in a later analysis. In a later analysis, HLA-associated TCR beta chains were found to be more clonally expanded and to have lower generation probabilities than equally common non-associated chains. The only immune exposure information available for the cohort was CMV serostatus.

About this clone: Its antigen is currently not known. Base-call qualities are not available, and no considerably larger clone is one nucleotide away.

The CDR3 covers 15 residues, taking in both the cysteine and the phenylalanine. The entry retains the CDR3 DNA only, 45 bases that are in frame from base 1. Trimming takes 5 bases from V and 4 bases from J, and the germline ends sit 17 bases apart. As encoded in the germline V gene, CDR1 is KGHSH while CDR2 is LQKENI. The clonotype originates from a human donor in good health. The specimen sequenced was PBMCs. The sequence joins TRBV18 to TRBJ1-2, and possibly TRBD1, on 5 matching bases. CDR3 protein: CASSSFANRIYGYTF. Here is the DNA: TGTGCCAGCTCATCGTTTGCTAACAGGATCTATGGCTACACCTTC.